These T cell receptor beta chains were read from a single sample in a study of cytotoxic CD8 clonotypes in ibrutinib-treated CLL. Assay used: immunoSEQ multiplex PCR; TCRdb lists only in-frame clones, some missing. The top ten hold more than 35% of the sample, which has around 70,000 clones, around four fifths seen once. The source material was PBMCs, sampled after 24 months of ibrutinib treatment. These receptors were obtained from a human donor with chronic lymphocytic leukemia. Both conserved end residues are part of each CDR3. D genes are given only for firm matches. Clone size appears in some rows only: once, few, many, or a class for an expanded clone.

CDR3nt: TGTGCCAGCAGTTTAGTAGCCGGTACTCGGCACGAGCAGTACTTC; CDR3aa: CASSLVAGTRHEQYF; v_gene: TRBV27; j_gene: TRBJ2-7; d_gene: .; abundance: .
CDR3nt: TGTGCCAGCAGTTTGGGCGGACTTAAAATCTCGAATGAGCAGTTCTTC; CDR3aa: CASSLGGLKISNEQFF; v_gene: TRBV28; j_gene: TRBJ2-1; d_gene: .; abundance: .
CDR3nt: TGTGCCAGTAGTAGACAGGGAAACACCGGGGAGCTGTTTTTT; CDR3aa: CASSRQGNTGELFF; v_gene: TRBV19; j_gene: TRBJ2-2; d_gene: TRBD1; abundance: .
CDR3nt: TGTGCCAGCAGCTTGAGCAGCTCCTACAATGAGCAGTTCTTC; CDR3aa: CASSLSSSYNEQFF; v_gene: TRBV11-2; j_gene: TRBJ2-1; d_gene: .; abundance: .
CDR3nt: TGTGCCAGCGCTAAGAACCCAGGCCCGGCCTACGAGCAGTACTTC; CDR3aa: CASAKNPGPAYEQYF; v_gene: TRBV6-1; j_gene: TRBJ2-7; d_gene: .; abundance: once
CDR3nt: TGTGCCACCAGCAGGCCGGGGGTGGCGGGGGACAATGAGCAGTTCTTC; CDR3aa: CATSRPGVAGDNEQFF; v_gene: TRBV15; j_gene: TRBJ2-1; d_gene: TRBD2; abundance: .
CDR3nt: TGTGCCAGCTCAAGGTCAGGATTCTACGAGCAGTACTTC; CDR3aa: CASSRSGFYEQYF; v_gene: TRBV18; j_gene: TRBJ2-7; d_gene: .; abundance: once
CDR3nt: TGTGCCACCAGCAGAGACCTCTCCCAATGGTCTGAGCAGTTCTTC; CDR3aa: CATSRDLSQWSEQFF; v_gene: TRBV15; j_gene: TRBJ2-1; d_gene: .; abundance: .
CDR3nt: TGTGCCAGCAGTTCCTTGCCGGGACAGGGGGCTCAGCCCCAGCATTTT; CDR3aa: CASSSLPGQGAQPQHF; v_gene: TRBV6-7; j_gene: TRBJ1-5; d_gene: TRBD1; abundance: .
CDR3nt: TGTGCCAGCAGCATAACGGACAGGGGGCGGCTGAGGCAGCCCCAGCATTTT; CDR3aa: CASSITDRGRLRQPQHF; v_gene: TRBV21-1; j_gene: TRBJ1-5; d_gene: .; abundance: .
CDR3nt: TGTGCCAGCAGCTTAGACACCGGGGAGCTGTTTTTT; CDR3aa: CASSLDTGELFF; v_gene: TRBV11-2; j_gene: TRBJ2-2; d_gene: .; abundance: once